This TCR beta chain came from a study of T-cell reconstitution after alpha-beta-depleted transplantation in children. Unique molecular identifiers were incorporated during preparation of the TCRbeta library. Each CDR3 protein is one row after TCRdb ran MiXCR on the PCR reads. The table records around 250,000 distinct CDR3 sequences, almost 10% of them present only once. Trimming removed 2 bases from V and 9 bases from J; junction bases left unmatched: 13. The length of the CDR3 is 16 residues. Per the germline V gene, CDR1 is MGHRA and CDR2 is YSYEKL. This clonotype was counted only a few times. This sequence joins TRBV4-1 and TRBJ2-1; 7 bases agree with TRBD1. The material sequenced was PBMCs from the stem cell graft donor, taken from the stem cell graft. The source is a human donor who donated a stem cell graft to a child with SCID. CDR3 in amino acids: CASSQWTGTFHLEQFF. The CDR3 DNA follows: TGCGCCAGCAGCCAATGGACAGGTACCTTTCATCTTGAGCAGTTCTTC.